A single sample is the source of the 12 T cell receptor beta chains below, sequenced in a study of blood T cell repertoires in COVID-19 (dated by TCRdb to the early 2020s). The library was built by means of the immunoSEQ multiplex PCR assay. Not all clones reach the TCRdb copy of this immuneACCESS table, which keeps in-frame sequences only. Checked studies attribute under half of the gap to unresolved V genes and leave the rest unexplained. A total of some 160,000 clones appear in this sample, 79% of them only once. The ten top clones hold around 20% of the sample. Sequenced sample: PBMCs or T cells enriched from blood (not recorded which). These TCRs come from a woman aged 70-85 years in a cohort exposed to, infected with or recovered from COVID-19 (not recorded which).

A word on this clone: Other DNA sequences from this sample encode an identical CDR3 as well. The chain is built from TRBV12-3 or TRBV12-4 and TRBJ1-5, with a weak D call TRBD1 (5 bases). The CDR3 extends over 13 amino acids. V lost 6 bases, J lost 4 bases, and 10 bases lay in between. Written as DNA, the CDR3 is TGTGCCAGCAGCCCCGACAGAAATCAGCCCCAGCATTTT. The encoded protein is CASSPDRNQPQHF.

The rearrangement links TRBV3-1 (or the pseudogene TRBV3-2) to TRBJ1-1; D might be TRBD1 (6 bases). Germline V CDR1 and CDR2: LGHDT, YNNKEL (reference sequence). The germline V and J ends were trimmed by 3 bases and 5 bases, with 13 bases remaining between them. The CDR3 is 14 amino acids. CDR3 sequence reads: CASSQSGARTEAFF. The CDR3 bases are TGTGCCAGCAGCCAGTCAGGGGCTCGGACTGAAGCTTTCTTT.

The rearrangement joins TRBV20-1 to TRBJ1-2; D is ambiguous. The CDR3 is made up of 12 amino acids. Germline V gives CDR1 DFQATT, CDR2 SNEGSKA (reference sequence). Trimming removed 3 bases at V and 2 bases at J, with 7 bases between. CDR3 nucleotide sequence: TGCAGTGCTAGTTCCAGGAACTATGGCTACACCTTC. Its translation: CSASSRNYGYTF.

V is TRBV24-1 and J is TRBJ2-7; D is unclear. The V end was cut by 4 bases, the J end by 4 bases, with 10 bases between. This CDR3 contains 13 residues. Germline lookup yields CDR1 KGHDR and CDR2 SFDVKD. CDR3 protein: CATSDSSRYEQYF. The CDR3 nucleotides are TGTGCCACCAGTGACTCCAGCAGGTACGAGCAGTACTTC.

The genes are TRBV11-2 and TRBJ1-5; no clear D gene. This CDR3 has 12 amino acids. Per the germline V gene, CDR1 is SGHAT and CDR2 is FQNNGV. V was trimmed by 5 bases and J by 6 bases, leaving 8 bases between them. CDR3 in amino acids: CASSQEGQPQHF. Here the CDR3 DNA reads TGTGCCAGCAGCCAAGAGGGTCAGCCCCAGCATTTT.

The chain employs TRBV24-1 and TRBJ1-1; D call uncertain. CDR3 size: 13 residues. V lost 7 bases to trimming and J lost 4 bases, with 12 bases between them. Germline V gives CDR1 KGHDR, CDR2 SFDVKD. In nucleotides, the CDR3 is TGTGCCACCAGCCCGGGAGGGAGCACTGAAGCTTTCTTT. This codes for CATSPGGSTEAFF.

The V call is TRBV5-1, the J call TRBJ2-7; D is ambiguous. Germline assignment: CDR1 SGHRS and CDR2 YFSETQ. Trimming removed 4 bases from V and 3 bases from J, with 14 bases in between. This CDR3 contains 14 residues. Here the CDR3 reads CASSPSVSIYEQYF. The CDR3 region has the DNA TGCGCCAGCAGCCCGTCAGTTAGCATCTACGAGCAGTACTTC. Full variable domain (remainder filled in from reference TRBV5-1 and TRBJ2-7): KAGVTQTPRYLIKTRGQQVTLSCSPISGHRSVSWYQQTPGQGLQFLFEYFSETQRNKGNFPGRFSGRQFSNSRSEMNVSTLELGDSALYLCASSPSVSIYEQYFGPGTRLTVT.

The J gene is TRBJ1-4, the V gene TRBV15, with 9 bases aligning to TRBD1. The CDR3 consists of 16 residues. Germline V gene lookup returns CDR1 LNHNV and CDR2 YYDKDF (reference sequence). Trimming removed 1 base from V and 8 bases from J; junction bases left unmatched: 8. The DNA of the CDR3 is TGTGCCACCAGCAGAGGCAGGGGACAGGGTGGAGAAAAACTGTTTTTT. Its protein is CATSRGRGQGGEKLFF.

V usage is TRBV6-2 or TRBV6-3 and J usage is TRBJ1-5; 9 nucleotides line up with TRBD1. The V gene's germline CDR1 is MNHEY and CDR2 SVGEGT. J lost 7 bases, V lost 2 bases, and 6 bases had no gene match. The CDR3 has 15 residues. The CDR3 DNA follows: TGTGCCAGCAGTTACGGACAGGGGTCGTGGCAGCCCCAGCATTTT. Amino acid sequence: CASSYGQGSWQPQHF.

The chain joins TRBV7-2 to TRBJ2-7; D is perhaps TRBD2 (5 bases). Germline V gene lookup returns CDR1 SGHTA and CDR2 FQGNSA. CDR3 size: 12 residues. V was shortened by 5 bases and J by 4 bases, with 9 bases between the two germline ends. The CDR3: CASSTSGYEQYF. The CDR3, as DNA: TGTGCCAGCAGCACCAGCGGTTACGAGCAGTACTTC.

The V call is TRBV30, the J call TRBJ2-1, with a weak D call TRBD2 (5 bases). V lost 5 bases and J lost 5, with 16 bases in between. Germline-derived CDR1 and CDR2 are GTSNPN and SVGIG (reference sequence). The CDR3 runs to 14 residues. The CDR3 bases are TGTGCCTGGGGTGAGGGTTCGTTACACAATGAGCAGTTCTTC. Translating it yields CAWGEGSLHNEQFF.

This chain joins TRBV27 and TRBJ2-2; D is perhaps TRBD1 (6 bases). Trimming removed 3 bases at V and 8 bases at J, with 13 bases between. CDR1 MNHEY and CDR2 SMNVEV come from the germline V gene (reference sequence). The CDR3 sequence is 14 residues long. DNA of the CDR3: TGTGCCAGCAGTTTTCCCACAGGGTCGGGGGAGCTGTTTTTT. Residues: CASSFPTGSGELFF.